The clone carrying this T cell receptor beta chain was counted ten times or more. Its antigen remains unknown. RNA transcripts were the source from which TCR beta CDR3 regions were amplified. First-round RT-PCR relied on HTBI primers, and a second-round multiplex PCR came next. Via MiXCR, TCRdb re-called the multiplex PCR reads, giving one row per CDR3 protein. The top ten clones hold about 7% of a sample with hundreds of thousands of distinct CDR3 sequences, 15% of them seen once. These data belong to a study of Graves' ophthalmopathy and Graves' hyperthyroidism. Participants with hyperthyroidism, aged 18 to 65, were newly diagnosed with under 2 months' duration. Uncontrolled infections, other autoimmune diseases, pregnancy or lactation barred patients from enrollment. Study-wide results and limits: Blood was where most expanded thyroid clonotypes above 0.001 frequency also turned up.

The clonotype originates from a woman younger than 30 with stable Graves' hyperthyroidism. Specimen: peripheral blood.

In DNA, the CDR3 is TGTGCCACCAGTGACCTTACGGGGGGGAAGTACTTC. It translates to CATSDLTGGKYF. The chain combines TRBV24-1 with TRBJ2-5, with 8 bases fitting TRBD2. Trimming cost V 4 bases and J 12 bases; bases outside gene matches: 6. Germline CDR1 KGHDR, CDR2 SFDVKD. This CDR3 is built from 12 residues.